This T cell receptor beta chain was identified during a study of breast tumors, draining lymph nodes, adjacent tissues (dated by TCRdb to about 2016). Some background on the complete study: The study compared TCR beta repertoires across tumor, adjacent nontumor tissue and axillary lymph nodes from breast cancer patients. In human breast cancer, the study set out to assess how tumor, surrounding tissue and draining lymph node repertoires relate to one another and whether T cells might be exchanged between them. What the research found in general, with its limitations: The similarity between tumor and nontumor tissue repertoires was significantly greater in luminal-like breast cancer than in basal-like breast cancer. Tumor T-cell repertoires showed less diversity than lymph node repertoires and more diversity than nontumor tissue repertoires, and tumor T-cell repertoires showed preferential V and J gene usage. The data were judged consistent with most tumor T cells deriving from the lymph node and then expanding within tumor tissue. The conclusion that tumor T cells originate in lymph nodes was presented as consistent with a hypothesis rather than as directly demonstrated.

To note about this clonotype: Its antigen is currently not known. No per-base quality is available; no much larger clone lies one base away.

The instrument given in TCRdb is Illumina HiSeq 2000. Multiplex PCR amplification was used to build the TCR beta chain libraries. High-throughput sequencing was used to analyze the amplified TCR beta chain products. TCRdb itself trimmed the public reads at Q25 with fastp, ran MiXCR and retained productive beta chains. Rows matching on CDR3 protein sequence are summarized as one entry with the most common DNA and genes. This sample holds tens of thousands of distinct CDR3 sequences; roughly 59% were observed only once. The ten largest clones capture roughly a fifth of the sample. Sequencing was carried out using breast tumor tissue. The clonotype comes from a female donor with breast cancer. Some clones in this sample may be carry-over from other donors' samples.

The CDR3: CASSPGGGLLHF. The nucleotide sequence reads TGTGCCAGCAGTCCAGGGGGCGGACTCCTCCACTTT. Recombination connected TRBV7-2 to TRBJ1-6; a stretch of 8 junction bases matches TRBD1. At the junction V is shortened by 6 bases and J by 15 bases; bases outside the gene matches: 7. The germline V gene encodes CDR1 SGHTA and CDR2 FQGNSA. The CDR3 has 12 amino acids, counting the end cysteine and phenylalanine. Here the CDR3 DNA is all that survives: 36 bases in frame from base 1.